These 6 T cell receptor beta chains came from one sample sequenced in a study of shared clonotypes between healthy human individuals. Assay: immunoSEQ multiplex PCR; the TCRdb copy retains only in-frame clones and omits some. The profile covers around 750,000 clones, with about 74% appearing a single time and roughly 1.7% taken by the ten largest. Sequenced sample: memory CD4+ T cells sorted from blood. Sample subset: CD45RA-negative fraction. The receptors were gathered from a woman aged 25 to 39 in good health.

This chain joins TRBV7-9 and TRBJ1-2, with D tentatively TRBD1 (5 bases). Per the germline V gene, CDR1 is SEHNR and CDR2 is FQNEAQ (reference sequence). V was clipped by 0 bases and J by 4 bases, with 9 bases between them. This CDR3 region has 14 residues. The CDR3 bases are TGTGCCAGCAGCTTAGCCGACAGTATCTATGGCTACACCTTC. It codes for CASSLADSIYGYTF.

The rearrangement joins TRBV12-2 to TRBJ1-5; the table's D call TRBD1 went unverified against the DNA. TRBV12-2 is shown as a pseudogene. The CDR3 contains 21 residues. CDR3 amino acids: CASRLGLWFPRQPFSNQPQHF. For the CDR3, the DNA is TGTGCAAGTCGCTTAGGCTTGTGGTTTCCCCGACAGCCCTTTAGCAATCAGCCCCAGCATTTT.

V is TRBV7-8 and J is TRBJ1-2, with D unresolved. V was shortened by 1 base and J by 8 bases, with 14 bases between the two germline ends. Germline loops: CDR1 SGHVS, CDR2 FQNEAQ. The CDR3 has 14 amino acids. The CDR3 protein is CASSLVRTPGGYTF. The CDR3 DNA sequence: TGTGCCAGCAGCTTAGTCAGGACTCCCGGCGGCTACACCTTC.

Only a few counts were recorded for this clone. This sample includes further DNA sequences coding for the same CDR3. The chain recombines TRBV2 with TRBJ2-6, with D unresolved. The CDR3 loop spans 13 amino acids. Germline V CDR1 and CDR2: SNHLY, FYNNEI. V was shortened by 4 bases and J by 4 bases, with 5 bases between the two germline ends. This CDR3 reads CASSVTGANVLTF. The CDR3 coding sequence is TGTGCCAGCAGTGTCACCGGGGCCAACGTCCTGACTTTC.

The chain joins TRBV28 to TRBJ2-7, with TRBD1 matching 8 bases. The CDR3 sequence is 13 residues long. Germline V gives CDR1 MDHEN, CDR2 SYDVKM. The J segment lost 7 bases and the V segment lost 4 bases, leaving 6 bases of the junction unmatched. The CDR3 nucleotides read TGTGCCAGCAGTTCCGGACAGGGCTCGGAGCAGTACTTC. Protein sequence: CASSSGQGSEQYF.

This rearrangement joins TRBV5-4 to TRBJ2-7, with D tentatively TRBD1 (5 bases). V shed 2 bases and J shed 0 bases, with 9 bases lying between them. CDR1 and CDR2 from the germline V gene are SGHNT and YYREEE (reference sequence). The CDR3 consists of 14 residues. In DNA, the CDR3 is TGTGCCAGCAGCTTTTGGGGCGCCTCCTACGAGCAGTACTTC. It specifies CASSFWGASYEQYF.